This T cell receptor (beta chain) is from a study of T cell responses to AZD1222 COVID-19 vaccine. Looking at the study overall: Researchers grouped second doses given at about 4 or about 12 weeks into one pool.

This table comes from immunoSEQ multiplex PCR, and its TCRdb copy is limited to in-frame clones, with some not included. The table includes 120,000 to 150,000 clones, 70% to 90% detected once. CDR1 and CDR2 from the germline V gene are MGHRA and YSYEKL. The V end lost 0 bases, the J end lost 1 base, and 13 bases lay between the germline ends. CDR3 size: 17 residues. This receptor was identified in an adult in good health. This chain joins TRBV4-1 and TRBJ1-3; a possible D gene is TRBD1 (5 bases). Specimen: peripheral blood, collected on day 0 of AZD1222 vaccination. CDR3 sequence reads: CASSQDLGQISGNTIYF. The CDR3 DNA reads TGCGCCAGCAGCCAAGACCTGGGGCAAATATCTGGAAACACCATATATTTT.